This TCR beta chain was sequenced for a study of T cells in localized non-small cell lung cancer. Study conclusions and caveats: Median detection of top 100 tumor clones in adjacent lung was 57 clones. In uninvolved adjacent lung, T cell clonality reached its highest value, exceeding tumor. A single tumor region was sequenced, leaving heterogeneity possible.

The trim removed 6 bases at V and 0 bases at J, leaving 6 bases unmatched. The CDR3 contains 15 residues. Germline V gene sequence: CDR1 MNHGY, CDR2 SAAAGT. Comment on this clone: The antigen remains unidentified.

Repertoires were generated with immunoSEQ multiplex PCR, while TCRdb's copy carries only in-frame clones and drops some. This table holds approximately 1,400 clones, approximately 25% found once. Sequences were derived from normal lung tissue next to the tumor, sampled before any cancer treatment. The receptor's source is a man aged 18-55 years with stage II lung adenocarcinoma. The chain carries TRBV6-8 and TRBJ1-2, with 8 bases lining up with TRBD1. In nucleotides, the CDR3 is TGTGCCAGCAGGCCCGACAGGGGTGCTAACTATGGCTACACCTTC. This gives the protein CASRPDRGANYGYTF.